One and the same sample provided the 20 T cell receptor beta chains below, sequenced in a study of blood T cell repertoires in COVID-19. The data were produced by immunoSEQ multiplex PCR, yet TCRdb's version contains in-frame clones alone and is incomplete. The data contain some 160,000 clones, approximately 90% of them singletons. Sequences were obtained from peripheral blood. These receptors were taken from a man between 18 and 35 years old with COVID-19, enrolled during active disease.

CDR3 region: CASSLSPDSLNSPLHF. In nucleotides, the CDR3 is TGTGCCAGCAGTTTATCCCCCGACAGCCTGAATTCACCCCTCCACTTT. The V and J genes are TRBV27 and TRBJ1-6; D is possibly TRBD1 (5 bases). The CDR3 totals 16 residues. Germline values: CDR1 MNHEY, CDR2 SMNVEV (reference sequence). Trimming removed 0 bases from V and 7 bases from J, with 13 bases in between.

Regarding this clone: The sample carries other DNA sequences with the same CDR3. The chain recombines TRBV11-2 with TRBJ1-2; D is undetermined. There are 13 residues in the CDR3. V was pared by 2 bases and J by 2 bases, with 6 bases between. Germline loops: CDR1 SGHAT, CDR2 FQNNGV. CDR3 nucleotides: TGTGCCAGCAGCTTATCGGGAAACTATGGCTACACCTTC. Its translation is CASSLSGNYGYTF.

The chain joins TRBV30 to TRBJ1-5; perhaps TRBD1 as D (6 bases). CDR1 and CDR2 from the germline V gene are GTSNPN and SVGIG (reference sequence). The CDR3 loop spans 15 amino acids. V was clipped by 4 bases and J by 1 base, with 14 bases between them. CDR3 region: CAWKAGARSNQPQHF. The CDR3 DNA sequence: TGTGCCTGGAAAGCAGGGGCGCGAAGCAATCAGCCCCAGCATTTT. Using reference TRBV30 and TRBJ1-5 for the parts outside the CDR3, the full variable domain is SQTIHQWPATLVQPVGSPLSLECTVEGTSNPNLYWYRQAAGRGLQLLFYSVGIGQISSEVPQNLSASRPQDRQFILSSKKLLLSDSGFYLCAWKAGARSNQPQHFGDGTRLSIL.

The V call is TRBV7-6, the J call TRBJ1-5; D might be TRBD1 (5 bases). Trimming took off 1 base at V and 3 bases at J, with 10 bases between the two ends. The germline CDR1 and CDR2 sequences are SGHVS and FNYEAQ. This CDR3 comprises 15 residues. CDR3 nucleotide sequence: TGTGCCAGCAGCTTAGGAACAGGAGACAATCAGCCCCAGCATTTT. Translation gives CASSLGTGDNQPQHF.

This sequence joins TRBV6-6 and TRBJ1-2; tentative D call: TRBD1 (6 bases). This CDR3 has 14 residues. Looked up from germline, CDR1 is MNHNY and CDR2 is SVGAGI (reference sequence). The germline V and J ends were trimmed by 10 bases and 4 bases, with 19 bases remaining between them. In DNA form, the CDR3 reads TGTGCCACGAACGCCCCAACAGGGTTCTATGGCTACACCTTC. It is translated as CATNAPTGFYGYTF.

The gene calls are TRBV27 and TRBJ2-3; maybe TRBD2 (5 bases). The CDR3 loop spans 16 amino acids. Trimming removed 3 bases from V and 0 bases from J, with 13 bases in between. Germline V gene lookup returns CDR1 MNHEY and CDR2 SMNVEV (reference sequence). The DNA for the CDR3 is TGTGCCAGCAGTTTGTCACGGGATGGAAGCACAGATACGCAGTATTTT. Encoded protein: CASSLSRDGSTDTQYF.

This chain uses TRBV5-1 with TRBJ2-3; weak D call: TRBD2 (6 bases). Germline values: CDR1 SGHRS, CDR2 YFSETQ. The CDR3 length is 18 residues. V shed 0 bases and J shed 0 bases, with 17 bases lying between them. This CDR3 reads CASSLAAGGRRSTDTQYF. CDR3 nucleotides: TGCGCCAGCAGCTTGGCCGCAGGAGGGCGTCGGAGCACAGATACGCAGTATTTT.

The chain employs TRBV28 and TRBJ1-3; weak D call: TRBD1 (5 bases). This CDR3 is 14 amino acids long. The germline V gene encodes CDR1 MDHEN and CDR2 SYDVKM. Trimming removed 3 bases from V and 1 base from J, with 7 bases in between. The CDR3 DNA reads as TGTGCCAGCAGTTTTAAGGGGTCTGGAAACACCATATATTTT. This sequence encodes CASSFKGSGNTIYF.

This clone was seen a handful of times. The V call is TRBV28, the J call TRBJ1-5; the match to TRBD1 covers 12 bases. V trimming: 6 bases; J trimming: 7 bases; junction bases outside the gene matches: 16. Germline CDR1 reads MDHEN; CDR2 reads SYDVKM. There are 18 residues in the CDR3. The chain's CDR3 is CASSQIPGQGAVGQPQHF. CDR3 sequence (DNA): TGTGCCAGCAGCCAAATCCCGGGACAGGGGGCCGTAGGGCAGCCCCAGCATTTT.

This chain joins TRBV11-2 and TRBJ2-5, with D perhaps matching TRBD1 (5 bases). Germline values: CDR1 SGHAT, CDR2 FQNNGV. V gave up 3 bases and J gave up 0 bases, with 20 bases separating them. This CDR3 is built from 18 residues. CDR3 amino acids: CASSFYPAGKSYQETQYF. The CDR3 DNA follows: TGTGCCAGCAGCTTCTATCCGGCAGGGAAGTCGTACCAAGAGACCCAGTACTTC. Full variable domain (outside the CDR3, taken from reference TRBV11-2 and TRBJ2-5): EAGVAQSPRYKIIEKRQSVAFWCNPISGHATLYWYQQILGQGPKLLIQFQNNGVVDDSQLPKDRFSAERLKGVDSTLKIQPAKLEDSAVYLCASSFYPAGKSYQETQYFGPGTRLLVL.

The V gene is TRBV7-2, the J gene TRBJ1-5; D possibly corresponds to TRBD1 (5 bases). The V and J ends lost 2 bases and 1 base respectively, with 9 bases between them. The CDR3 totals 15 residues. The germline gives CDR1 SGHTA, CDR2 FQGNSA. The CDR3 DNA reads TGTGCCAGCAGCTTATACCGGGGGAGCAATCAGCCCCAGCATTTT. The encoded protein is CASSLYRGSNQPQHF.

This chain connects TRBV2 to TRBJ2-2, with a possible D match to TRBD1 (7 bases). From germline, CDR1 is SNHLY and CDR2 FYNNEI. The CDR3 is made up of 16 amino acids. Trimming cost V 4 bases and J 6 bases, with 18 bases left between them. The CDR3 is CASSAPRGAGAGELFF. The CDR3 DNA reads as TGTGCCAGCAGTGCCCCCAGGGGGGCAGGCGCCGGGGAGCTGTTTTTT.

The gene calls are TRBV19 and TRBJ1-1; no definite D call. Germline CDR1 reads LNHDA; CDR2 reads SQIVND (reference sequence). The CDR3 extends over 12 amino acids. V lost 6 bases, J lost 7 bases, and 12 bases lay in between. CDR3 in amino acids: CASSFHGLEAFF. Written as DNA, the CDR3 is TGTGCCAGTAGCTTCCATGGCCTTGAAGCTTTCTTT.

Remarks on this clone: Other nucleotide sequences from this sample produce the same CDR3. The chain couples TRBV30 to TRBJ2-7, with 10 bases that match TRBD1. Unmatched junction bases numbered 3, after V lost 4 bases and J lost 3 bases. The V gene's germline CDR1 is GTSNPN and CDR2 SVGIG (reference sequence). This CDR3 has 13 residues. CDR3 sequence (DNA): TGTGCCTGGACCCGGGACAGGGGCTACGAGCAGTACTTC. Its protein is CAWTRDRGYEQYF.

The chain is built from TRBV5-1 and TRBJ1-3, with 7 nucleotides matching TRBD1. Trimming took 4 bases from V and 0 from J; bases not matched to a gene: 13. CDR3 length: 18 residues. The germline V gene has CDR1 SGHRS and CDR2 YFSETQ. In DNA, the CDR3 is TGCGCCAGCAGCCAAGGGACAGCAACCCGAATCTCTGGAAACACCATATATTTT. This gives the protein CASSQGTATRISGNTIYF.

J is TRBJ2-6 and V is TRBV24-1, with 13 bases that match TRBD2. With V trimmed by 5 bases and J by 0 bases, 3 bases remained unmatched. Germline-derived CDR1 and CDR2 are KGHDR and SFDVKD. CDR3 length: 18 amino acids. CDR3 in amino acids: CATSGRTSGSSGANVLTF. The CDR3 DNA follows: TGTGCCACCAGTGGTCGGACTAGCGGGAGCTCTGGGGCCAACGTCCTGACTTTC.

This clone has more than one count but fewer than ten. The rearrangement uses TRBV4-3 and TRBJ2-1, with D perhaps matching TRBD2 (6 bases). The V gene lost 0 bases and the J gene lost 7 bases, with 19 bases spanning the gap. Germline V gene sequence: CDR1 LGHNA, CDR2 YSLEER. The CDR3 has 17 amino acids. DNA for the CDR3: TGCGCCAGCAGCCAAGAGGCGCGCAGTGGAGGGAGGAATGAGCAGTTCTTC. Amino acid sequence: CASSQEARSGGRNEQFF.

The chain has TRBV19 and TRBJ1-6; the match to TRBD1 covers 8 bases. Unmatched junction bases numbered 8, after V lost 9 bases and J lost 1 base. CDR1 is LNHDA and CDR2 is SQIVND in the germline V gene (reference sequence). This CDR3 has 16 residues. In DNA form, the CDR3 reads TGTGCCAGCGCACGACAGGGGAGGTCCTATAATTCACCCCTCCACTTT. It specifies CASARQGRSYNSPLHF.

The chain joins TRBV9 to TRBJ1-2, with 9 bases that match TRBD1. CDR1 is SGDLS and CDR2 is YYNGEE in the germline V gene. After removal of 7 bases from V and 5 bases from J, the junction contained 3 bases not matched to a gene. The CDR3 length is 12 residues. Here the CDR3 DNA reads TGTGCCAGCGGACAGGGGTCGTATGGCTACACCTTC. Its translation is CASGQGSYGYTF.

The J gene is TRBJ1-6, the V gene TRBV7-8; a possible D gene is TRBD1 (6 bases). This CDR3 comprises 16 residues. V gave up 5 bases and J gave up 7 bases, with 18 bases separating them. Germline loops: CDR1 SGHVS, CDR2 FQNEAQ. CDR3 nucleotides: TGTGCCAGCAGCGAAAATCCGGGACATCTGAATTCACCCCTCCACTTT. It specifies CASSENPGHLNSPLHF.